The sequence of this TCR beta chain was determined in a study of follicular helper T cells after annual influenza vaccination. Study outcomes and limitations: Change in circulating plasmablasts correlated with ICOS+CD38+ cTfh clonality change. Yearly vaccinations repeatedly recalled conserved clonotypes in ICOS+CD38+ cTfh. Just roughly 9.5-20% of cells analyzed had recovered productive TCRB sequences.

The J segment lost 0 bases and the V segment lost 0 bases, leaving 1 base of the junction unmatched. The germline CDR1 and CDR2 sequences are MNHEY and SVGAGI. There are 16 residues in the CDR3. Concerning this clone: Its matching antigen is unknown.

As for time point: 2015-2016 season, pre-vaccination. ICOS+CD38+ and ICOS-CD38- fractions were sorted from non-naive CD4+CXCR5+PD-1+ cells. Here immunoSEQ multiplex PCR was the method, and the copy in TCRdb shows in-frame clones only, minus some. The sample contains some 10,000 clones, 65% to 85% of which appear only once. The material was CXCR5+ CD38- circulating T follicular helper cells from blood, obtained on the day of influenza vaccination. As for subset: circulating Tfh, non-naive CD4+CXCR5+PD-1+ (ICOS+CD38+ or ICOS-CD38-). The receptor was derived from an adult who received the influenza vaccine. J is TRBJ2-7 and V is TRBV6-5; TRBD2 agrees at 11 bases. The CDR3 coding sequence is TGTGCCAGCAGTTACTCGACTAGCGGGGTCTCCTACGAGCAGTACTTC. Its protein product is CASSYSTSGVSYEQYF.